Below, 27 T cell receptor beta chains from the same sample are listed, as sequenced in a study of CD8 T cells in ankylosing spondylitis. TCRdb passed the 5' RACE reads through MiXCR, listing each CDR3 protein once. Of some 100,000 distinct CDR3 sequences in the sample, over 6.5% are singletons; the top ten hold approximately 9.7%. Specimen: blood, either unsorted or a sorted T cell fraction (not recorded which). The source of these receptors is a male donor with ankylosing spondylitis or in good health (not recorded which).

The chain joins TRBV6-5 to TRBJ1-1, with a tentative D call TRBD1 (5 bases). V lost 6 bases and J 10 bases, leaving 12 bases between the germline ends. This CDR3 has 11 amino acids. Germline assignment: CDR1 MNHEY and CDR2 SVGAGI. The CDR3 loop is CASSSGTRAFF. Here the CDR3 DNA reads TGTGCCAGCAGCTCCGGGACGCGAGCTTTCTTT.

This clonotype was picked up many times. The chain recombines TRBV15 with TRBJ1-6; D is undetermined. Trimming shortened V by 8 bases and J by 5 bases, and 4 bases separated the two germline ends. Germline V gene lookup returns CDR1 LNHNV and CDR2 YYDKDF (reference sequence). This CDR3 spans 11 amino acids. CDR3 DNA sequence: TGTGCCACCGGGAATAATTCACCCCTCCACTTT. Translated: CATGNNSPLHF.

The table lists this clonotype with many counts. The chain uses TRBV5-1 and TRBJ2-3; 9 nucleotides align to TRBD2. The germline V gene has CDR1 SGHRS and CDR2 YFSETQ. This CDR3 contains 15 residues. The junction had 8 bases not matched to a gene; V was cut back by 7 bases and J by 2 bases. This chain's CDR3 is CASYGLAGITDTQYF. The CDR3 bases are TGCGCCAGCTACGGCCTAGCGGGGATCACAGATACGCAGTATTTT.

This clonotype was seen ten or more times. The rearrangement uses TRBV5-6 and TRBJ1-2; 10 nucleotides align to TRBD1. V shed 2 bases, J shed 4 bases, and the junction held 5 bases outside the gene matches. The CDR3 is 15 residues long. The germline V gene has CDR1 SGHDT and CDR2 YYEEEE. DNA of the CDR3: TGTGCCAGCAGCTTATGGACAGGGGGAGGCTATGGCTACACCTTC. This translates into CASSLWTGGGYGYTF.

This clonotype was counted at least ten times. V is TRBV20-1 and J is TRBJ2-1, with D perhaps matching TRBD2 (6 bases). Trimming took off 3 bases at V and 7 bases at J, with 16 bases between the two ends. Germline loops: CDR1 DFQATT, CDR2 SNEGSKA (reference sequence). This CDR3 spans 14 amino acids. The CDR3 reads CSASGTSLVNEQFF. The CDR3 region has the DNA TGCAGTGCTAGTGGGACTTCCCTGGTGAATGAGCAGTTCTTC.

This clonotype occurred a few times. The gene calls are TRBV29-1 and TRBJ1-1; D might be TRBD1 (5 bases). The V end lost 4 bases, the J end lost 4 bases, and 13 bases lay between the germline ends. Germline V gene lookup returns CDR1 SQVTM and CDR2 ANQGSEA. The CDR3 spans 13 residues. The CDR3 protein is CSVGPGSSTEAFF. The CDR3 DNA reads as TGCAGCGTTGGTCCAGGGAGCAGCACTGAAGCTTTCTTT.

V gene TRBV29-1 combines with J gene TRBJ1-1, with a weak D call TRBD1 (6 bases). V was pared by 5 bases and J by 0 bases, with 10 bases between. This CDR3 contains 13 residues. Germline V lookup: CDR1 SQVTM, CDR2 ANQGSEA. The CDR3 loop reads CSVMGQVNTEAFF. For the CDR3, the DNA is TGCAGCGTTATGGGACAAGTGAACACTGAAGCTTTCTTT.

A word on this clonotype: This sequence may be a read error, since a much larger clone differs from it by one base. The rearrangement joins TRBV21-1 to TRBJ2-3; no check of the table's D call, TRBD2, against the DNA was made. TRBV21-1 is termed a pseudogene. The CDR3 totals 18 residues. CDR3 loop: CVSSRGPEGDASTDTQYF. The CDR3 region has the DNA TGTGTCAGCAGCCGAGGACCAGAGGGAGACGCTAGCACAGATACGCAGTATTTT.

At least ten counts were recorded for this clonotype. CDR3 in amino acids: CASSGGQGAYEQFF. CDR3 bases: TGTGCCAGCAGTGGTGGACAGGGGGCTTATGAGCAGTTCTTC. The rearrangement uses TRBV12-3 or TRBV12-4 and TRBJ2-1, with 11 bases matching TRBD1. The CDR3 sequence is 14 residues long. V lost 5 bases to trimming and J lost 8 bases; unmatched junction nucleotides: 5.

The table lists this clonotype with many counts. The gene calls are TRBV4-2 and TRBJ1-6, with 10 bases aligning to TRBD1. Germline V gene lookup returns CDR1 LGHNA and CDR2 YNFKEQ. There are 18 residues in the CDR3. Germline trimming cut 4 bases from V and 0 bases from J; bases unmatched to any gene: 6. CDR3 residues: CASSRGQGESSYNSPLHF. The CDR3 bases are TGTGCCAGCAGCCGTGGACAGGGGGAAAGCTCCTATAATTCACCCCTCCACTTT.

This clonotype was found many times. The V gene is TRBV20-1, the J gene TRBJ2-2; D unresolved. Germline V CDR1 and CDR2: DFQATT, SNEGSKA (reference sequence). V dropped 4 bases and J dropped 2 bases, with 14 bases sitting between them. CDR3 size: 15 residues. CDR3 nucleotides: TGCAGTGCTAAGGGCAACGGAGTAAACACCGGGGAGCTGTTTTTT. It is translated as CSAKGNGVNTGELFF.

This clonotype has at least ten counts. The V call is TRBV4-2, the J call TRBJ2-1; 8 positions match TRBD2. Looked up from germline, CDR1 is LGHNA and CDR2 is YNFKEQ. The CDR3 has 16 amino acids. J gave up 6 bases and V 4 bases, and 11 bases lay outside the gene matches. CDR3 DNA sequence: TGTGCCAGCAGCCCTCAAGCCTACGGGACTAGCAATGAGCAGTTCTTC. Its translation is CASSPQAYGTSNEQFF.

In this sample, this clonotype turned up many times. The chain carries TRBV29-1 and TRBJ2-1; TRBD1 matches at 8 bases. CDR1 and CDR2 (germline): SQVTM, ANQGSEA. The CDR3 is 14 residues long. Trimming took 5 bases from V and 4 from J; bases not matched to a gene: 7. The chain's CDR3 is CSVSRQGSYNEQFF. CDR3 nucleotides: TGCAGCGTTTCCCGACAGGGGTCTTACAATGAGCAGTTCTTC.

This clonotype occurred a few times. This chain links TRBV7-9 with TRBJ2-3; possible D gene TRBD1, 6 bases. From germline, CDR1 is SEHNR and CDR2 FQNEAQ (reference sequence). Trimming shortened V by 7 bases and J by 5 bases, and 16 bases separated the two germline ends. CDR3 length equals 14 residues. The CDR3: CASTLTGSGDTQYF. CDR3 in DNA: TGTGCCAGCACATTGACAGGTTCCGGAGATACGCAGTATTTT.

This clonotype was seen at least ten times. The rearrangement uses TRBV21-1 and TRBJ2-1; the D call in the table, TRBD2, was not verified against the DNA. TRBV21-1 is designated a pseudogene. This CDR3 contains 20 residues. The CDR3 DNA is TGTGCCAGCAGCAAAGAGGGGGAGGAGGTAGCGGGAATCTCCTACAATGAGCAGTTCTTC. Protein product: CASSKEGEEVAGISYNEQFF.

The table lists this clonotype with a count of one. This rearrangement joins TRBV7-9 to TRBJ1-1; D gene unclear. The germline V gene encodes CDR1 SEHNR and CDR2 FQNEAQ (reference sequence). V gave up 4 bases and J gave up 3 bases, with 9 bases separating them. The length of the CDR3 is 13 residues. The CDR3 protein is CASSYQRDTEAFF. The CDR3 coding sequence is TGTGCCAGCAGCTACCAACGCGACACTGAAGCTTTCTTT.

This clonotype was observed a handful of times. The rearrangement joins TRBV7-2 to TRBJ2-3; 13 nucleotides agree with TRBD2. Germline loops: CDR1 SGHTA, CDR2 FQGNSA. V shed 7 bases, J shed 7 bases, and the junction held 11 bases outside the gene matches. The CDR3 loop spans 16 amino acids. CDR3 sequence: CASIWTSGSSGNTQYF. The CDR3 bases are TGTGCCAGCATCTGGACTAGCGGGAGCTCGGGGAATACGCAGTATTTT.

In its sample, this clonotype was seen many times. At one end, the junction sequence differs from germline, possibly due to a read error. This chain joins TRBV7-2 and TRBJ2-7, with 12 bases fitting TRBD2. This CDR3 has 15 residues. Germline V gives CDR1 SGHTA, CDR2 FQGNSA. CDR3 sequence reads: CASSLGLAGSYEQYF. The CDR3 bases are TGCGCCAGCAGCTTGGGACTAGCGGGCTCCTACGAGCAGTACTTC.

This clonotype was recorded many times. The V gene is TRBV7-9, the J gene TRBJ2-7; TRBD2 matches at 12 bases. The CDR3 loop spans 16 amino acids. J was trimmed by 6 bases and V by 1 base; bases with no gene match: 7. The germline V gene encodes CDR1 SEHNR and CDR2 FQNEAQ (reference sequence). CDR3 sequence (DNA): TGTGCCAGCAGCTTAGATAGACTAGCGGGAGCTCTCGAGCAGTACTTC. Its protein product is CASSLDRLAGALEQYF.

This clonotype was observed many times. The chain uses TRBV12-5 and TRBJ2-3; D might be TRBD1 (6 bases). Between the trimmed V and J ends, which lost 5 bases and 1 base, there was a span of 13 bases. There are 15 residues in the CDR3. The germline V gene encodes CDR1 LGHNT and CDR2 FRNRAP. Here the CDR3 DNA reads TGTGCTAGTGGTCTTACAGGGCTGGGCACAGATACGCAGTATTTT. Translation gives CASGLTGLGTDTQYF. The complete variable domain, with remaining parts taken from reference TRBV12-5 and TRBJ2-3, reads DARVTQTPRHKVTEMGQEVTMRCQPILGHNTVFWYRQTMMQGLELLAYFRNRAPLDDSGMPKDRFSAEMPDATLATLKIQPSEPRDSAVYFCASGLTGLGTDTQYFGPGTRLTVL.

This clonotype was seen at least ten times. The chain combines TRBV5-5 with TRBJ2-7, with TRBD1 identical over 7 bases. This CDR3 has 13 amino acids. Germline V gene lookup returns CDR1 SGHKS and CDR2 YYEKEE (reference sequence). The V gene end was trimmed by 2 bases and the J gene end by 5 bases; junction bases not matched to a gene: 4. The CDR3 sequence: CASSFLQGNEQYF. The CDR3 coding sequence is TGTGCCAGCAGCTTCCTACAGGGGAACGAGCAGTACTTC.

This clonotype was counted ten times or more. The V call is TRBV20-1, the J call TRBJ1-2; D may be TRBD1 (5 bases). V was cut by 0 bases and J by 4 bases, with 12 bases left in between. Germline CDR1 reads DFQATT; CDR2 reads SNEGSKA (reference sequence). This CDR3 contains 14 residues. CDR3 sequence reads: CSARDRGLVYGYTF. CDR3 nucleotides: TGCAGTGCTAGAGACCGGGGCTTGGTCTATGGCTACACCTTC.

This clonotype was counted at least ten times. CDR3 bases: TGTGCCAGCAGATTAAAGGGGGGACCAGATACGCAGTATTTT. It is translated as CASRLKGGPDTQYF. The chain carries TRBV7-2 and TRBJ2-3; D is perhaps TRBD1 or TRBD2 (6 bases each). The CDR3 sequence is 14 residues long. Trimming took off 6 bases at V and 4 bases at J, with 14 bases between the two ends. Germline CDR1 and CDR2: SGHTA and FQGNSA.

This clonotype was seen ten or more times. This chain uses TRBV29-1 with TRBJ1-1; D may be TRBD1 (5 bases). The CDR3 totals 12 residues. V was cut by 4 bases and J by 0 bases, with 6 bases left in between. CDR1 is SQVTM, CDR2 ANQGSEA, per germline. The CDR3 DNA is TGCAGCGTTGGACAGCTGAACACTGAAGCTTTCTTT. Amino acids: CSVGQLNTEAFF.

In its sample, this clonotype was seen many times. The chain uses TRBV4-1 and TRBJ2-4; 10 bases map to TRBD1. The CDR3 loop spans 17 amino acids. Per germline, CDR1 MGHRA and CDR2 YSYEKL. J gave up 7 bases and V 0 bases, and 9 bases lay outside the gene matches. CDR3 protein: CASSQDEGDRGANIQYF. For the CDR3, the DNA is TGCGCCAGCAGCCAAGATGAAGGGGACAGGGGAGCGAACATTCAGTACTTC.

This clonotype was seen at least ten times. This chain links TRBV3-1 with TRBJ2-5; D remains ambiguous. V was shortened by 1 base and J by 2 bases, with 8 bases between the two germline ends. The CDR3 consists of 14 residues. Germline loops: CDR1 LGHDT, CDR2 YNNKEL (reference sequence). The CDR3 DNA is TGTGCCAGCAGCCAAGGAGGACCGCAAGAGACCCAGTACTTC. Translation: CASSQGGPQETQYF.

The chain links TRBV11-3 to TRBJ2-5; D gene ambiguous. Trimming left V 4 bases short and J 3 bases short, with 9 bases between. The CDR3 spans 13 residues. Per the germline V gene, CDR1 is SGHNT and CDR2 is YENEEA. The CDR3 reads CASSSGPEETQYF. The CDR3 bases are TGTGCCAGCAGCTCGGGTCCCGAAGAGACCCAGTACTTC.